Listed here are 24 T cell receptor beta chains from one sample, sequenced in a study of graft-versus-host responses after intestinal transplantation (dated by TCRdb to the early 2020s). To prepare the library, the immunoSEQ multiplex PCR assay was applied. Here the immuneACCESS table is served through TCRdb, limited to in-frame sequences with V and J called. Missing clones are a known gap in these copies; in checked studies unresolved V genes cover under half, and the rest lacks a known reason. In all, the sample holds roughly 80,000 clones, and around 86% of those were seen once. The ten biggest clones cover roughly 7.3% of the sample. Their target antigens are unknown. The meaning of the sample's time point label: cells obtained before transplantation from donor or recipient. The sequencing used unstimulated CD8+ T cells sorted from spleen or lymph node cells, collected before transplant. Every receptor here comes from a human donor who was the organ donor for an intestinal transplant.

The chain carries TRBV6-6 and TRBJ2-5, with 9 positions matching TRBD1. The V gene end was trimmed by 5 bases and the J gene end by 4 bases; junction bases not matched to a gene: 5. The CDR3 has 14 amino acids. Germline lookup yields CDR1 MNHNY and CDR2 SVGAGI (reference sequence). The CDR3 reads CASSQGQGRETQYF. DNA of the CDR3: TGTGCCAGCAGTCAGGGACAGGGCCGAGAGACCCAGTACTTC.

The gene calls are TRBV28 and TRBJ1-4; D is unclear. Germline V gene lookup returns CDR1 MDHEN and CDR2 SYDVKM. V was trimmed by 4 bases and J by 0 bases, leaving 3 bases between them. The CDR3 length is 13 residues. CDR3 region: CASSSTTNEKLFF. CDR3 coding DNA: TGTGCCAGCAGTTCTACAACTAATGAAAAACTGTTTTTT.

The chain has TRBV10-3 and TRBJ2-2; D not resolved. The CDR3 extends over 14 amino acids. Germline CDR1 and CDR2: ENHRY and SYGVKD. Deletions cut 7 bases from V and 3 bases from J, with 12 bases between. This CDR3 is CAITPGWDTGELFF. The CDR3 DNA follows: TGTGCCATCACGCCGGGTTGGGACACCGGGGAGCTGTTTTTT.

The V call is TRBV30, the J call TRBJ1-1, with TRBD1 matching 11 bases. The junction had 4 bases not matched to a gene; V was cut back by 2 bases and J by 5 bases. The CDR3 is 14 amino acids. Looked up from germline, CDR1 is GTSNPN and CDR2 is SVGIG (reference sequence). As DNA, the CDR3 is TGTGCCTGGAGTAGCGGGACAGGGGGAACTGAAGCTTTCTTT. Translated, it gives CAWSSGTGGTEAFF.

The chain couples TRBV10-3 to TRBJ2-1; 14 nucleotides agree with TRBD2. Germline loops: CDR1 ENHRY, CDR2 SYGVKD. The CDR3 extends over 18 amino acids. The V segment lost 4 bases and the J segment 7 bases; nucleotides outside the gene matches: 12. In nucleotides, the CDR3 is TGTGCCATCAGTGTTTCCCCCCCGACTAGCGGGGGGGCTAATGAGCAGTTCTTC. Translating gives CAISVSPPTSGGANEQFF.

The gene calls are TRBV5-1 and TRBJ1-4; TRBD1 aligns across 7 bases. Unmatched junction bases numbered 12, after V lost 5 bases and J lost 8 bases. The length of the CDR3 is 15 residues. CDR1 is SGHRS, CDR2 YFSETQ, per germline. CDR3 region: CASRTEQGTSEKLFF. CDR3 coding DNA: TGCGCCAGCAGAACTGAACAGGGGACCTCCGAAAAACTGTTTTTT.

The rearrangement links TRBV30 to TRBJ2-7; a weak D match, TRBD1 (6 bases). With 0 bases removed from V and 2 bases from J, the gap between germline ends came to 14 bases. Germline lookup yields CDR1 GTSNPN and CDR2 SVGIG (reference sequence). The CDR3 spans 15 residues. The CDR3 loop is CAWSVRIGTPYEQYF. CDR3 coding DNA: TGTGCCTGGAGTGTACGCATTGGGACACCCTACGAGCAGTACTTC. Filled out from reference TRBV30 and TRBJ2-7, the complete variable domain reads SQTIHQWPATLVQPVGSPLSLECTVEGTSNPNLYWYRQAAGRGLQLLFYSVGIGQISSEVPQNLSASRPQDRQFILSSKKLLLSDSGFYLCAWSVRIGTPYEQYFGPGTRLTVT.

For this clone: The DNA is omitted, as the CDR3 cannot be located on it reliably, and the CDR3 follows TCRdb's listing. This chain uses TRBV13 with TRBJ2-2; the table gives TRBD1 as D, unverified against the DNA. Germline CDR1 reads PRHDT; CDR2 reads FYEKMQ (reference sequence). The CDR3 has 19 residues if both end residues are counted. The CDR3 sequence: CASSFGPGRLYWDTGELFF.

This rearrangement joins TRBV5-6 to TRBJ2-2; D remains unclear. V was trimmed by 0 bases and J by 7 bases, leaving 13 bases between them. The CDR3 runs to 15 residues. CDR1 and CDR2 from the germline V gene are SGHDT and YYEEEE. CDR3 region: CASSLDAIGHGELFF. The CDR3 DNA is TGTGCCAGCAGCTTGGACGCAATCGGTCACGGGGAGCTGTTTTTT.

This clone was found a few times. The CDR3, as DNA: TGTGCCAGCAGCCCGGGTTTGTCTCGGGCCTACGAGCAGTACTTC. This codes for CASSPGLSRAYEQYF. This chain links TRBV7-9 with TRBJ2-7; no firm D call. The CDR3 totals 15 residues. Per the germline V gene, CDR1 is SEHNR and CDR2 is FQNEAQ (reference sequence). Trimming shortened V by 5 bases and J by 2 bases, and 16 bases separated the two germline ends.

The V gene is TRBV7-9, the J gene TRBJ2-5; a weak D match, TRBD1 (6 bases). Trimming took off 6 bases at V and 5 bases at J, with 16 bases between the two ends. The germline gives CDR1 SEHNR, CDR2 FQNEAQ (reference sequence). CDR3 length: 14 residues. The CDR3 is CASRQKQGEETQYF. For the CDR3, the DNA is TGTGCCAGCAGGCAGAAACAGGGTGAGGAGACCCAGTACTTC.

The CDR3 spells CASSGADNEQFF. CDR3 DNA: TGTGCCAGCAGCGGGGCGGACAATGAGCAGTTCTTC. The chain is built from TRBV5-6 and TRBJ2-1, with D possibly being TRBD1 (5 bases). V was cut by 4 bases and J by 5 bases, with 7 bases left in between. Germline V gene data show CDR1 as SGHDT and CDR2 as YYEEEE. CDR3 length: 12 amino acids.

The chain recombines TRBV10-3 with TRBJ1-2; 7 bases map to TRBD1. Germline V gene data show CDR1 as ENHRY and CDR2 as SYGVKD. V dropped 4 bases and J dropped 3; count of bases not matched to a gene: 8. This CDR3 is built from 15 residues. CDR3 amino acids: CAISANDRVDYGYTF. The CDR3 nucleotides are TGTGCCATCAGTGCCAACGACAGGGTAGACTATGGCTACACCTTC.

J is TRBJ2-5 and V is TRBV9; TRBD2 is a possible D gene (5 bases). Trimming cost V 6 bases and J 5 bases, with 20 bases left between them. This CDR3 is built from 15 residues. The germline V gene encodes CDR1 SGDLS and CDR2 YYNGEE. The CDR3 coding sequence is TGTGCCAGCACCCCCTTTGGTGAGGGCGCGGAGACCCAGTACTTC. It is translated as CASTPFGEGAETQYF.

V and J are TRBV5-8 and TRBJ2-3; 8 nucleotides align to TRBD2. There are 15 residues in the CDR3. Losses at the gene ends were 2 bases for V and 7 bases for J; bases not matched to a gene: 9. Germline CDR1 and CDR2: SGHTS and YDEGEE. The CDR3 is CASSFPGLGWHTQYF. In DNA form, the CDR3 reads TGTGCCAGCAGCTTCCCGGGACTAGGCTGGCATACGCAGTATTTT.

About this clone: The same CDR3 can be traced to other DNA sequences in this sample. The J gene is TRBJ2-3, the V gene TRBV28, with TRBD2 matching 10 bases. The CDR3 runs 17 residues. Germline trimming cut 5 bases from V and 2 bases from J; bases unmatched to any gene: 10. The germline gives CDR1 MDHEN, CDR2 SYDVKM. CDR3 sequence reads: CASSPLGAGGNTDTQYF. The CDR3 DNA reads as TGTGCCAGCAGTCCGCTAGGAGCGGGGGGGAACACAGATACGCAGTATTTT.

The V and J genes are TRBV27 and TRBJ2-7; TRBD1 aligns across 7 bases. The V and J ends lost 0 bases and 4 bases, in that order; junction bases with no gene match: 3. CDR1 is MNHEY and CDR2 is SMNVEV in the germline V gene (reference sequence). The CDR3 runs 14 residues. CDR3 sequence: CASSLSQGWYEQYF. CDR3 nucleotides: TGTGCCAGCAGTTTATCACAGGGGTGGTACGAGCAGTACTTC.

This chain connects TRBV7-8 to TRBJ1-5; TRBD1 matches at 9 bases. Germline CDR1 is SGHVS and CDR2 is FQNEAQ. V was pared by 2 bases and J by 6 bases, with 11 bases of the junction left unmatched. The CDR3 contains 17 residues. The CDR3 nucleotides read TGTGCCAGCAGCTTACTTTCTGGACAGGGGTTTTTTCAGCCCCAGCATTTT. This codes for CASSLLSGQGFFQPQHF.

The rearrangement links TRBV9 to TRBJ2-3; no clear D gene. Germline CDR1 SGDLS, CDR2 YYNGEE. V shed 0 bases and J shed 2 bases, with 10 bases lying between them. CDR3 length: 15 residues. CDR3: CASSVGSGHTDTQYF. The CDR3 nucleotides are TGTGCCAGCAGCGTAGGTTCCGGGCACACAGATACGCAGTATTTT.

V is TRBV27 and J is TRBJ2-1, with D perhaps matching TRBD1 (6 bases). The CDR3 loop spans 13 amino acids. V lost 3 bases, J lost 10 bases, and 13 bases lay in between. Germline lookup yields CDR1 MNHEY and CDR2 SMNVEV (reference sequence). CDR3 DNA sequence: TGTGCCAGCAGTTTGGGACAAGGGGTCGAGCAGTTCTTC. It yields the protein CASSLGQGVEQFF.

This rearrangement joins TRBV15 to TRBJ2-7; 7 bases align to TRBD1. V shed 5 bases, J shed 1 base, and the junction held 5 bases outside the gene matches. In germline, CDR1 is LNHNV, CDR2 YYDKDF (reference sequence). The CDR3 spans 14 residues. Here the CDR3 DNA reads TGTGCCACCAGCGCTACAGGGGCTTCCTACGAGCAGTACTTC. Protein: CATSATGASYEQYF.

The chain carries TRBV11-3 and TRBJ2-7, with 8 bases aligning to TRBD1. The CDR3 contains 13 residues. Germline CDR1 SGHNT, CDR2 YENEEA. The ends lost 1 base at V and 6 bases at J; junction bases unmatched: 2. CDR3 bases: TGTGCCAGCAGCTTAGCAGGGGGCGTCGAGCAGTACTTC. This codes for CASSLAGGVEQYF.

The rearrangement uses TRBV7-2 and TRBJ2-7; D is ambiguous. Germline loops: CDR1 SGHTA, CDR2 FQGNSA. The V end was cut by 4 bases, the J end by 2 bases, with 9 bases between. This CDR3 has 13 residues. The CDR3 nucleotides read TGTGCCAGCAGCTCAGAGATCGCCTACGAGCAGTACTTC. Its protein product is CASSSEIAYEQYF.

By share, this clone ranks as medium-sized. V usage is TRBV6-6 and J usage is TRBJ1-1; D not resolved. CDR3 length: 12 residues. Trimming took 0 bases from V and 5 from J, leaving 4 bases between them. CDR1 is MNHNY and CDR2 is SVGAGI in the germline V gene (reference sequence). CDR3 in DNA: TGTGCCAGCAGTTACTCGATGACTGAAGCTTTCTTT. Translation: CASSYSMTEAFF.